This T cell receptor (beta chain) was found in a study of blood T cell repertoires in COVID-19. The table came from immunoSEQ multiplex PCR; TCRdb's copy has only in-frame clones and leaves some out. The sample includes 55,000 to 75,000 clones, about 89% of them seen just once. This CDR3 is built from 15 residues. Germline V gene data show CDR1 as MDHEN and CDR2 as SYDVKM. Trimming cost V 3 bases and J 7 bases, with 17 bases left between them. The chain employs TRBV28 and TRBJ2-3; D perhaps matches TRBD2 (7 bases). The source is a man aged 50-59 years with active COVID-19. Sequencing input: peripheral blood. As DNA, the CDR3 is TGTGCCAGCAGTTTGGGGGGGGCCGGCACTTATACGCAGTATTTT. It translates to CASSLGGAGTYTQYF.